These 6 T cell receptor beta chains were all obtained from the same sample, sequenced in a study of immune heterogeneity within non-small cell lung tumors. It was with 32 V and 13 J primers that multiplex PCR amplified TCR beta CDR3. MiXCR was run by TCRdb on the multiplex PCR reads, yielding one entry per CDR3 protein. The table records 13,000 or so distinct CDR3 sequences, about 25% of them present only once. The template consisted of bulk tumor genomic DNA, with 600 ng used per sample. Surgeons took several biopsies per primary tumor, spaced far apart, during surgery. Curative surgical treatment was performed in patients who had newly diagnosed, untreated non-small cell lung cancer. What was sequenced was lung tumor tissue. The source of these receptors is a man in his fifties with non-small cell lung cancer.

This clonotype counts as medium-sized (0.01 to 0.1%). The rearrangement links TRBV27 to TRBJ2-1; 10 bases are a match to TRBD1. Trimming at V came to 8 bases and at J to 9 bases, leaving 7 bases not matched to a gene. Per germline, CDR1 MNHEY and CDR2 SMNVEV (reference sequence). The CDR3 runs 13 residues. The CDR3: CASGTGAKSEQFF. Here the CDR3 DNA reads TGTGCCAGCGGGACAGGGGCTAAGAGTGAGCAGTTCTTC.

This clonotype is medium-sized by share. The gene calls are TRBV6-1 and TRBJ1-2; no clear D gene. V was pared by 2 bases and J by 4 bases, with 11 bases between. Germline V lookup: CDR1 MNHNS, CDR2 SASEGT. The CDR3 has 14 amino acids. CDR3 amino acids: CASSERADPYGYTF. CDR3 DNA: TGTGCCAGCAGTGAAAGGGCAGACCCCTATGGCTACACCTTC.

This clonotype was seen many times. The chain is built from TRBV10-3 and TRBJ1-5; a possible D gene is TRBD1 (5 bases). In germline, CDR1 is ENHRY, CDR2 SYGVKD. V lost 0 bases, J lost 4 bases, and 7 bases lay in between. CDR3 length: 14 residues. CDR3 amino acids: CAISESQGNQPQHF. The DNA of the CDR3 is TGTGCCATCAGTGAGTCCCAGGGAAATCAGCCCCAGCATTTT.

Many counts were recorded for this clonotype. The chain couples TRBV11-2 to TRBJ1-6; TRBD1 matches 9 bases. CDR3 length: 15 residues. Germline trimming cut 4 bases from V and 10 bases from J; bases unmatched to any gene: 8. Germline V CDR1 and CDR2: SGHAT, FQNNGV. The CDR3 loop is CASSSDRGLSSPLHF. Written as DNA, the CDR3 is TGTGCCAGCAGCTCGGACAGGGGCTTGTCCTCACCCCTCCACTTT.

This clonotype was detected ten times or more. This rearrangement joins TRBV9 to TRBJ1-1, with a weak D call TRBD1 (5 bases). Per germline, CDR1 SGDLS and CDR2 YYNGEE. V lost 1 base to trimming and J lost 4 bases, with 8 bases between them. The CDR3 is made up of 13 amino acids. The CDR3 DNA follows: TGTGCCAGCAGCGTATCCGGGGGCACTGAAGCTTTCTTT. As protein: CASSVSGGTEAFF.

This clonotype has a count of ten or more. The CDR3 loop is CAWRGEGGTAMNTEAFF. CDR3 coding DNA: TGTGCCTGGAGAGGCGAAGGGGGGACAGCTATGAACACTGAAGCTTTCTTT. The chain is built from TRBV30 and TRBJ1-1; 7 bases fit TRBD1. Germline CDR1 and CDR2: GTSNPN and SVGIG (reference sequence). V dropped 3 bases and J dropped 0; count of bases not matched to a gene: 13. The CDR3 runs 17 residues.